The T cell receptor (beta chain) under discussion was sequenced for a study of T cell changes during pregnancy in multiple sclerosis. The CDR3 is 21 residues long. Sequencing used immunoSEQ multiplex PCR; TCRdb keeps in-frame clones, though not all of them. The sample includes roughly 30,000 clones, 89% of them seen just once. The sequencing here drew on CD8+ T cells from peripheral blood mononuclear cells, taken in the second trimester of pregnancy. The J gene is TRBJ1-4, the V gene TRBV21-1; TRBD1, as called in the table, went unchecked against the DNA. TRBV21-1 has pseudogene status. The sequence came from a female donor with multiple sclerosis, enrolled in a pregnancy study. The CDR3 loop is CASSKALFETGGFRTNEKLFF. The CDR3 nucleotides read TGTGCCAGCAGCAAAGCGCTTTTCGAGACAGGTGGGTTTAGGACTAATGAAAAACTGTTTTTT.